The 9 T cell receptor beta chains in this list originate from one sample, sequenced in a study of brain T cells in children with intractable seizures. The time point denotes: blood from clinic visit 5 months post-surgery; TSC patient then seizure free. Using immunoSEQ multiplex PCR, the repertoire was profiled, and TCRdb retains in-frame clones only, with some absent. The sample lists around 340,000 clones, over 85% seen once, with roughly 6% in the top ten. The sample here was peripheral blood, taken 4 to 5 months after surgery. These receptors all come from a boy younger than two with tuberous sclerosis and intractable seizures.

The V and J genes are TRBV6-6 and TRBJ2-1; 12 positions agree with TRBD2. V lost 2 bases and J lost 12; bases outside the gene matches: 8. Germline CDR1 and CDR2: MNHNY and SVGAGI (reference sequence). This CDR3 has 15 amino acids. DNA for the CDR3: TGTGCCAGCAGTTACGTGGGACTAGCGGGCGATCGGCAGTTCTTC. Its translation is CASSYVGLAGDRQFF.

The rearrangement uses TRBV3-1 (or the pseudogene TRBV3-2) and TRBJ2-3, with a tentative D call TRBD2 (6 bases). The ends were cut back, 4 bases at V and 4 bases at J, with 12 bases in the middle. CDR1 is LGHDT and CDR2 is YNNKEL in the germline V gene (reference sequence). The CDR3 is 14 amino acids. CDR3 region: CASSPATRSDTQYF. For the CDR3, the DNA is TGTGCCAGCAGCCCCGCGACTAGATCAGATACGCAGTATTTT.

Turning to this clone: The same CDR3 arises from other DNA sequences in this sample as well. V usage is TRBV7-2 and J usage is TRBJ1-2; D gene uncertain. Trimming took 1 base from V and 2 from J, leaving 5 bases between them. The germline CDR1 and CDR2 sequences are SGHTA and FQGNSA. This CDR3 has 13 residues. CDR3 in DNA: TGTGCCAGCAGCTTAGGGGCAAACTATGGCTACACCTTC. It codes for CASSLGANYGYTF.

The chain's CDR3 is CASSPRRGNNSPLHF. The DNA of the CDR3 is TGTGCCAGCAGCCCACGTCGGGGGAATAATTCACCCCTCCACTTT. The rearrangement links TRBV7-6 to TRBJ1-6; D perhaps matches TRBD1 (5 bases). The CDR3 consists of 15 residues. Germline V lookup: CDR1 SGHVS, CDR2 FNYEAQ. V gave up 5 bases and J gave up 5 bases, with 13 bases separating them.

The rearrangement joins TRBV4-1 to TRBJ2-5; D uncertain. The CDR3 runs to 12 residues. Germline loops: CDR1 MGHRA, CDR2 YSYEKL. Between the trimmed V and J ends, which lost 0 bases and 2 bases, there was a span of 1 base. Written as DNA, the CDR3 is TGCGCCAGCAGCCAAGATCAAGAGACCCAGTACTTC. Encoded protein: CASSQDQETQYF.

This clone was observed a single time. The chain uses TRBV14 and TRBJ2-1, with a tentative D call TRBD1 (6 bases). Trimming left V 0 bases short and J 4 bases short, with 13 bases between. Germline V gene lookup returns CDR1 SGHDN and CDR2 FVKESK. This CDR3 spans 16 amino acids. In DNA, the CDR3 is TGTGCCAGCAGCCAAGAAAGAGGGACAAATTACAATGAGCAGTTCTTC. The encoded protein is CASSQERGTNYNEQFF.

The chain is built from TRBV2 and TRBJ2-3; D is uncertain. The CDR3 has 15 residues. Per germline, CDR1 SNHLY and CDR2 FYNNEI. V was shortened by 7 bases and J by 2 bases, with 16 bases between the two germline ends. CDR3 amino acids: CASIRLTHSTDTQYF. CDR3 sequence (DNA): TGTGCCAGCATCCGCCTGACTCACTCCACAGATACGCAGTATTTT.

The gene calls are TRBV27 and TRBJ2-1; D perhaps matches TRBD2 (5 bases). In germline, CDR1 is MNHEY, CDR2 SMNVEV (reference sequence). The ends were cut back, 6 bases at V and 7 bases at J, with 7 bases in the middle. This CDR3 has 11 residues. This CDR3 reads CASSEGNEQFF. CDR3 nucleotide sequence: TGTGCCAGCAGCGAGGGAAATGAGCAGTTCTTC.

V gene TRBV5-6 combines with J gene TRBJ1-5; 9 positions match TRBD1. J gave up 7 bases and V 4 bases, and 9 bases lay outside the gene matches. Per the germline V gene, CDR1 is SGHDT and CDR2 is YYEEEE. The CDR3 has 15 residues. The CDR3 DNA sequence: TGTGCCAGCAGCCCCGGGACAGGGTTTTCACAGCCCCAGCATTTT. Amino acid sequence: CASSPGTGFSQPQHF.